This entry describes one TCR beta chain. CDR3 length: 15 amino acids. The germline V gene has CDR1 MNHEY and CDR2 SMNVEV (reference sequence). V lost 2 bases and J 1 base, leaving 11 bases between the germline ends. RNA extraction and reverse transcription yielded cDNA as sequencing template. Profiling relied on immunoSEQ multiplex PCR, and the TCRdb table lists in-frame clones only, not all of them. The sample holds about 110,000 clones; roughly 55% are singletons and the top ten take around a quarter. The entry originates in a study of CD8+ T cells in alopecia areata. This receptor was obtained from a human donor with alopecia areata. Source material: NKG2D-low CD8+ T cells sorted from blood. The chain is built from TRBV27 and TRBJ1-1, with no clear D. CDR3 nucleotides: TGTGCCAGCAGTTTAGTCAGGACTGCGAACACTGAAGCTTTCTTT. It encodes CASSLVRTANTEAFF.